Following are 14 T cell receptor beta chains from one sample sequenced in a study of blood T cell repertoires in COVID-19. Measured with immunoSEQ multiplex PCR; TCRdb has only the in-frame clones, and not every one. The sample holds about 360,000 clones; 87% are singletons and the top ten take roughly 2%. What was sequenced was PBMCs or T cells enriched from blood (not recorded which). Every receptor here comes from a man aged 40-49 years in a cohort exposed to, infected with or recovered from COVID-19 (not recorded which).

This chain joins TRBV24-1 and TRBJ2-3, with 11 bases identical to TRBD1. The trim removed 2 bases at V and 7 bases at J, leaving 7 bases unmatched. This CDR3 comprises 16 residues. Germline CDR1 KGHDR, CDR2 SFDVKD. CDR3 region: CATSDSGQGGQNTQYF. The CDR3 DNA reads TGTGCCACCAGTGATTCGGGACAGGGGGGTCAGAATACGCAGTATTTT.

In nucleotides, the CDR3 is TGTGCCAGCAGGGAGCGCTCCTACAATGAGCAGTTCTTC. It translates to CASRERSYNEQFF. This rearrangement joins TRBV6-6 to TRBJ2-1; D ambiguous. Trimming left V 6 bases short and J 0 bases short, with 6 bases between. CDR1 and CDR2 (germline): MNHNY, SVGAGI (reference sequence). This CDR3 contains 13 residues.

The V gene is TRBV6-5, the J gene TRBJ2-7; D may be TRBD2 (7 bases). With 2 bases removed from V and 0 bases from J, the gap between germline ends came to 14 bases. This CDR3 contains 16 residues. The V gene's germline CDR1 is MNHEY and CDR2 SVGAGI. The DNA for the CDR3 is TGTGCCAGCAGTTACGGGGGGGCCCGTAGCTCCTACGAGCAGTACTTC. Protein sequence: CASSYGGARSSYEQYF.

This sequence joins TRBV15 and TRBJ1-2; TRBD1 matches at 7 bases. With 0 bases clipped from V and 5 bases from J, the junction kept 6 bases outside the gene matches. The CDR3 extends over 15 amino acids. The germline V gene encodes CDR1 LNHNV and CDR2 YYDKDF (reference sequence). In DNA, the CDR3 is TGTGCCACCAGCAGAGAAGGGGTACAGGGGTATGGCTACACCTTC. It is translated as CATSREGVQGYGYTF.

The chain recombines TRBV28 with TRBJ2-2; maybe TRBD2 (6 bases). This CDR3 has 12 residues. V lost 8 bases to trimming and J lost 7 bases, with 11 bases between them. Germline V gene sequence: CDR1 MDHEN, CDR2 SYDVKM. The CDR3 region has the DNA TGTGCCAGCTGGAGGGGTAACGGGGAGCTGTTTTTT. Protein: CASWRGNGELFF.

The chain joins TRBV28 to TRBJ1-2, with D hard to call. Trimming pared 3 bases from V and 2 bases from J, leaving 10 bases between. The CDR3 is 14 amino acids. CDR1 MDHEN and CDR2 SYDVKM come from the germline V gene. CDR3 amino acids: CASSFASHNYGYTF. CDR3 sequence (DNA): TGTGCCAGCAGTTTTGCCTCACACAACTATGGCTACACCTTC.

Many counts were recorded for this clone. This rearrangement joins TRBV10-2 to TRBJ2-7; tentatively, D is TRBD1 (6 bases). Germline values: CDR1 WSHSY, CDR2 SAAADI. The V end lost 5 bases, the J end lost 4 bases, and 9 bases lay between the germline ends. The CDR3 has 12 residues. Here the CDR3 reads CASSRTEYEQYF. The CDR3, as DNA: TGCGCCAGCAGTCGGACAGAGTACGAGCAGTACTTC.

The CDR3 sequence is CASSMTSGASTDTQYF. Here the CDR3 DNA reads TGTGCCAGCAGCATGACTAGCGGAGCCAGCACAGATACGCAGTATTTT. V and J are TRBV5-4 and TRBJ2-3; the match to TRBD2 covers 9 bases. V trimming: 4 bases; J trimming: 0 bases; junction bases outside the gene matches: 6. The CDR3 is 16 amino acids. Germline CDR1 is SGHNT and CDR2 is YYREEE (reference sequence).

The chain employs TRBV19 and TRBJ2-6; tentative D call: TRBD1 (6 bases). Germline loops: CDR1 LNHDA, CDR2 SQIVND (reference sequence). V dropped 2 bases and J dropped 0 bases, with 14 bases sitting between them. This CDR3 is 18 amino acids long. CDR3 protein: CASSIQGNGFSGANVLTF. CDR3 coding DNA: TGTGCCAGTAGTATACAGGGGAATGGGTTCTCTGGGGCCAACGTCCTGACTTTC. The full variable domain, rest sourced from reference TRBV19 and TRBJ2-6, is DGGITQSPKYLFRKEGQNVTLSCEQNLNHDAMYWYRQDPGQGLRLIYYSQIVNDFQKGDIAEGYSVSREKKESFPLTVTSAQKNPTAFYLCASSIQGNGFSGANVLTFGAGSRLTVL.

This chain links TRBV6-5 with TRBJ1-6, with unresolved D. The germline gives CDR1 MNHEY, CDR2 SVGAGI. Trimming shortened V by 8 bases and J by 2 bases, and 10 bases separated the two germline ends. This CDR3 has 14 amino acids. CDR3: CASGEATYNSPLHF. CDR3 coding DNA: TGTGCCAGCGGGGAGGCGACCTATAATTCACCCCTCCACTTT.

The chain carries TRBV19 and TRBJ1-4; D is unresolved. Germline values: CDR1 LNHDA, CDR2 SQIVND (reference sequence). CDR3 length: 15 amino acids. Between the trimmed V and J ends, which lost 4 bases and 5 bases, there was a span of 14 bases. CDR3 region: CASSTSGALNEKLFF. The CDR3 nucleotides read TGTGCCAGTAGTACCTCAGGTGCGCTGAATGAAAAACTGTTTTTT.

V gene TRBV18 combines with J gene TRBJ1-2; a possible D gene is TRBD1 (6 bases). Germline loops: CDR1 KGHSH, CDR2 LQKENI. This CDR3 is 17 amino acids long. With 3 bases removed from V and 0 bases from J, the gap between germline ends came to 17 bases. DNA for the CDR3: TGTGCCAGCTCACCGTTGGATGCGGGGGCGGCTAACTATGGCTACACCTTC. It specifies CASSPLDAGAANYGYTF.

This clone was observed once. The chain uses TRBV11-3 and TRBJ2-7, with 10 bases matching TRBD2. CDR1 is SGHNT, CDR2 YENEEA, per germline. CDR3 size: 15 residues. The J segment lost 2 bases and the V segment lost 1 base, leaving 2 bases of the junction unmatched. Here the CDR3 DNA reads TGTGCCAGCAGCTTAGGCACTAGCGGGGCCTACGAGCAGTACTTC. It translates to CASSLGTSGAYEQYF.

A remark on this clone: Distinct nucleotide sequences in the sample also encode this CDR3. The J gene is TRBJ1-2, the V gene TRBV2, with 9 bases matching TRBD1. Losses at the gene ends were 6 bases for V and 5 bases for J; bases not matched to a gene: 4. CDR1 SNHLY and CDR2 FYNNEI come from the germline V gene. The CDR3 contains 13 residues. As DNA, the CDR3 is TGTGCCAGCAGCGCCGGGACAGGGTATGGCTACACCTTC. Translated, it gives CASSAGTGYGYTF. Complete variable domain (other parts from reference TRBV2 and TRBJ1-2): EPEVTQTPSHQVTQMGQEVILRCVPISNHLYFYWYRQILGQKVEFLVSFYNNEISEKSEIFDDQFSVERPDGSNFTLKIRSTKLEDSAMYFCASSAGTGYGYTFGSGTRLTVV.